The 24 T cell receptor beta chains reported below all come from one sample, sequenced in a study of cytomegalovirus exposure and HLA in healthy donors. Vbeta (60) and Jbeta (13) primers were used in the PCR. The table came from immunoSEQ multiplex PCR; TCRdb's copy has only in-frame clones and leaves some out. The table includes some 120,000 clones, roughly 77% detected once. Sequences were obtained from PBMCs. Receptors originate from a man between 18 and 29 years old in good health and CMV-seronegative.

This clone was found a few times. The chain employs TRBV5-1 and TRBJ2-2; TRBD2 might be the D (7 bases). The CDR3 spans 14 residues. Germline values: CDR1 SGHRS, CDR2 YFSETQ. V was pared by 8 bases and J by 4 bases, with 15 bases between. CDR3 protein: CASSRGAGTGELFF. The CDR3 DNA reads TGCGCCAGTTCCCGGGGGGCTGGCACCGGGGAGCTGTTTTTT.

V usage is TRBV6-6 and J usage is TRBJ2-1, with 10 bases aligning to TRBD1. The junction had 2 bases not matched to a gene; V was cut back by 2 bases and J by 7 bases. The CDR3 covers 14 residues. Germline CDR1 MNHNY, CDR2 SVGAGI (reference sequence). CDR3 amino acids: CASSYGTGVNEQFF. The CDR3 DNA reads TGTGCCAGCAGTTACGGGACAGGGGTGAATGAGCAGTTCTTC.

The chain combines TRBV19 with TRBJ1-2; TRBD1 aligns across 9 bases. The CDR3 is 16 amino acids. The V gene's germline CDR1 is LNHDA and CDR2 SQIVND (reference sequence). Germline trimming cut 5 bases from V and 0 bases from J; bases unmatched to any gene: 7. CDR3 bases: TGTGCCAGTAGTCCCTGGGACAGGGCAGCTAACTATGGCTACACCTTC. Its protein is CASSPWDRAANYGYTF.

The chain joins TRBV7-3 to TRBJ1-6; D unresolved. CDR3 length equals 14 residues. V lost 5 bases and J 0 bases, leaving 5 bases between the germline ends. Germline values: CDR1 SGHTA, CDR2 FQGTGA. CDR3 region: CASSLSSYNSPLHF. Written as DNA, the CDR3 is TGTGCCAGCAGCCTCAGCTCCTATAATTCACCCCTCCACTTT.

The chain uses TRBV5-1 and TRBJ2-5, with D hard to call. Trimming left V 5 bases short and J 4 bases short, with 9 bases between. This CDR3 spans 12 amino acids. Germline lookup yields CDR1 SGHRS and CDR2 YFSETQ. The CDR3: CASSLSGETQYF. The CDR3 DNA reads TGCGCCAGCAGTCTTTCGGGAGAGACCCAGTACTTC.

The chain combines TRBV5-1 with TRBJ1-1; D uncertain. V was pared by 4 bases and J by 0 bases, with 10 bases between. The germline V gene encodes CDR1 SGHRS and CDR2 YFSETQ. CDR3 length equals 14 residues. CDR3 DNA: TGCGCCAGCAGCGGCGGGGTAATGAACACTGAAGCTTTCTTT. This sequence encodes CASSGGVMNTEAFF. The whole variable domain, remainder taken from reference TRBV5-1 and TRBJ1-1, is KAGVTQTPRYLIKTRGQQVTLSCSPISGHRSVSWYQQTPGQGLQFLFEYFSETQRNKGNFPGRFSGRQFSNSRSEMNVSTLELGDSALYLCASSGGVMNTEAFFGQGTRLTVV.

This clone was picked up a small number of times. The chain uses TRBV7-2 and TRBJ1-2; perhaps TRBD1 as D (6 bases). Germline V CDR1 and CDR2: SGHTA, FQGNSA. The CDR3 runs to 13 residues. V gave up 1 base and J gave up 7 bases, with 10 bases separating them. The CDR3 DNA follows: TGTGCCAGCAGCTTAGTACAGGGTAGTGGCTACACCTTC. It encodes CASSLVQGSGYTF.

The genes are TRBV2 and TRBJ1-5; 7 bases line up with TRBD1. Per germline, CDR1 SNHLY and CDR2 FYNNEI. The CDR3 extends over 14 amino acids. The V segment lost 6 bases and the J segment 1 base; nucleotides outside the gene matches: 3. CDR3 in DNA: TGTGCCAGCAGCAGGGGACAGAGCAATCAGCCCCAGCATTTT. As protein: CASSRGQSNQPQHF.

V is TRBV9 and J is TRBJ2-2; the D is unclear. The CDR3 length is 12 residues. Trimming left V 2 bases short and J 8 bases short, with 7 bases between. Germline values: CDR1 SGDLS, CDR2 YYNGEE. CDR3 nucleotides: TGTGCCAGCAGCGTGGCCATTGGGGAGCTGTTTTTT. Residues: CASSVAIGELFF.

The CDR3 loop reads CASSHSNEQFF. In DNA form, the CDR3 reads TGTGCCAGCAGCCACAGCAATGAGCAGTTCTTC. The chain carries TRBV7-9 and TRBJ2-1; D gene uncertain. The CDR3 has 11 amino acids. Germline CDR1 is SEHNR and CDR2 is FQNEAQ (reference sequence). Trimming shortened V by 5 bases and J by 6 bases, and 5 bases separated the two germline ends.

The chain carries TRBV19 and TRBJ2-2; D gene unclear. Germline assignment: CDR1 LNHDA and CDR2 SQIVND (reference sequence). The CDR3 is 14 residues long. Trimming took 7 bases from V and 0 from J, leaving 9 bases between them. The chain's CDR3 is CASTRQANTGELFF. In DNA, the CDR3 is TGTGCCAGTACTAGGCAAGCGAACACCGGGGAGCTGTTTTTT.

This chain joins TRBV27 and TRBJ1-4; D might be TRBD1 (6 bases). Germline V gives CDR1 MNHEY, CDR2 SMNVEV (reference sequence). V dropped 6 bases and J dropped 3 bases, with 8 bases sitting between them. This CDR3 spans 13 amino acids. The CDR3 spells CASRPGANEKLFF. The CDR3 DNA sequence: TGTGCCAGCAGACCAGGGGCTAATGAAAAACTGTTTTTT.

Here the CDR3 reads CASGPRTDTQYF. The CDR3 bases are TGTGCCAGTGGGCCCCGCACAGATACGCAGTATTTT. This chain joins TRBV2 and TRBJ2-3, with unresolved D. Trimming took off 9 bases at V and 1 base at J, with 8 bases between the two ends. Germline V gene sequence: CDR1 SNHLY, CDR2 FYNNEI. The CDR3 contains 12 residues. Based on the CDR3 plus reference TRBV2 and TRBJ2-3, the full variable domain is EPEVTQTPSHQVTQMGQEVILRCVPISNHLYFYWYRQILGQKVEFLVSFYNNEISEKSEIFDDQFSVERPDGSNFTLKIRSTKLEDSAMYFCASGPRTDTQYFGPGTRLTVL.

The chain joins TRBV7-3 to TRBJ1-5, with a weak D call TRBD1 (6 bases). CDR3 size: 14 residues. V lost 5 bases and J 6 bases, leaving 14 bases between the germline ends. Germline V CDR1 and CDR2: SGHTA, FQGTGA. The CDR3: CASSRTGPGQPQHF. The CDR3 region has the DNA TGTGCCAGCAGCAGAACAGGGCCCGGTCAGCCCCAGCATTTT. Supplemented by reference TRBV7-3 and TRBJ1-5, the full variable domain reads GAGVSQTPSNKVTEKGKYVELRCDPISGHTALYWYRQSLGQGPEFLIYFQGTGAADDSGLPNDRFFAVRPEGSVSTLKIQRTERGDSAVYLCASSRTGPGQPQHFGDGTRLSIL.

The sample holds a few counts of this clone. The CDR3 protein is CASKGTGYGYTF. CDR3 nucleotide sequence: TGTGCCAGTAAGGGGACTGGCTATGGCTACACCTTC. This chain connects TRBV19 to TRBJ1-2, with D perhaps TRBD1 (5 bases). Trimming cost V 7 bases and J 4 bases, with 10 bases left between them. Germline-derived CDR1 and CDR2 are LNHDA and SQIVND (reference sequence). This CDR3 is built from 12 residues.

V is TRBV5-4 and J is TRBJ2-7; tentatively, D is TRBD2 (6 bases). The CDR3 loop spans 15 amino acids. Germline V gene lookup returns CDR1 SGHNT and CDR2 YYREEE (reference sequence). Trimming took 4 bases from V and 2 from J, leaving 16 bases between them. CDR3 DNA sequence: TGTGCCAGCAGCGGCCCGCGGGGCGGAGCCTACGAGCAGTACTTC. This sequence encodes CASSGPRGGAYEQYF. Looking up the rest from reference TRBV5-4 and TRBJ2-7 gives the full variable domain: ETGVTQSPTHLIKTRGQQVTLRCSSQSGHNTVSWYQQALGQGPQFIFQYYREEENGRGNFPPRFSGLQFPNYSSELNVNALELDDSALYLCASSGPRGGAYEQYFGPGTRLTVT.

CDR3 DNA sequence: TGTGCCAGCAGCTTAGCACTACAGGGGGCTGAAGGCTACACCTTC. Its translation: CASSLALQGAEGYTF. V is TRBV7-8 and J is TRBJ1-2; 9 bases align to TRBD1. V lost 0 bases and J lost 8; bases outside the gene matches: 7. The CDR3 contains 15 residues. Germline V gene data show CDR1 as SGHVS and CDR2 as FQNEAQ.

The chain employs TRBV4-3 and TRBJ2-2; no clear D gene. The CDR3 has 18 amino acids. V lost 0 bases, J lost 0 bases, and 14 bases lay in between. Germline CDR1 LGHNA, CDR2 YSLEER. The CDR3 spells CASSQDSSWSTNTGELFF. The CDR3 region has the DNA TGCGCCAGCAGCCAAGATTCATCGTGGTCTACGAACACCGGGGAGCTGTTTTTT.

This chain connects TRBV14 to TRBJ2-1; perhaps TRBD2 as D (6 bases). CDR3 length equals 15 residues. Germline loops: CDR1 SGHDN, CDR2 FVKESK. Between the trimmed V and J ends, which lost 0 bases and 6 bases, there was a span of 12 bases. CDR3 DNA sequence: TGTGCCAGCAGCCAAGACCTGGGGGGTAGCAATGAGCAGTTCTTC. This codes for CASSQDLGGSNEQFF.

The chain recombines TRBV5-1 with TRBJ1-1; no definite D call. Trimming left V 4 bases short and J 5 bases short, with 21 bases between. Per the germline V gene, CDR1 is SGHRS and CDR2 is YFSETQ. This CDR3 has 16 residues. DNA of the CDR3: TGCGCCAGCAGCACCCGATGGGCCCTACGTATGACTGAAGCTTTCTTT. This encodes CASSTRWALRMTEAFF.

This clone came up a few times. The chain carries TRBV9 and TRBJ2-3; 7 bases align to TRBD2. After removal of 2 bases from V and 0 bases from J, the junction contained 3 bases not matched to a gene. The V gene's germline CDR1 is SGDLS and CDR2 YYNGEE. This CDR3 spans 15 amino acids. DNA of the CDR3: TGTGCCAGCAGCGTTAGCGGGCGGAGCACAGATACGCAGTATTTT. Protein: CASSVSGRSTDTQYF. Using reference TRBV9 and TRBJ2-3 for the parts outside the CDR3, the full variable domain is DSGVTQTPKHLITATGQRVTLRCSPRSGDLSVYWYQQSLDQGLQFLIQYYNGEERAKGNILERFSAQQFPDLHSELNLSSLELGDSALYFCASSVSGRSTDTQYFGPGTRLTVL.

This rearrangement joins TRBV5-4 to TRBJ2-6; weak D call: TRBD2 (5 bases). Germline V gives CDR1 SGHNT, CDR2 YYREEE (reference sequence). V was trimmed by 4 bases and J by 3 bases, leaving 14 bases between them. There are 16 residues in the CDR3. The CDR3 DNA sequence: TGTGCCAGCAGCCTCCCAGCGGCGGGTGGGGCCAACGTCCTGACTTTC. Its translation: CASSLPAAGGANVLTF.

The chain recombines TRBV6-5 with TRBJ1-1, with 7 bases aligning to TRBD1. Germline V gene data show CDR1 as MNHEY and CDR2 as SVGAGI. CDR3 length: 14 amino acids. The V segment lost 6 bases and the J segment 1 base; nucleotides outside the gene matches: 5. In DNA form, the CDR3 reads TGTGCCAGCAGGAGGGACAGTACGAACACTGAAGCTTTCTTT. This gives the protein CASRRDSTNTEAFF.

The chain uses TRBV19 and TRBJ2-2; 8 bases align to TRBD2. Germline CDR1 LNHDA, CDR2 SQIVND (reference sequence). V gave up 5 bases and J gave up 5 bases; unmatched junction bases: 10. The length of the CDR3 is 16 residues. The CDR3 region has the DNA TGTGCCAGTAGTTCCCCCGGGGGGGAAAGGACCGGGGAGCTGTTTTTT. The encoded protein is CASSSPGGERTGELFF.